The 26 T cell receptor beta chains listed next were all sequenced from one sample in a study of shared clonotypes between healthy human individuals. Libraries were prepared by immunoSEQ multiplex PCR; TCRdb keeps only in-frame clonotypes and omits some of them. The table shows 500,000 to 550,000 clones, with roughly 95% occurring only once. Sequencing was performed on naive CD4+ T cells sorted from blood. Sample subset: CD45RA+ positively selected. These receptors came from a woman aged 25 to 39 in good health.

Comment on this clone: Other DNA sequences within the sample encode an identical CDR3. The chain recombines TRBV18 with TRBJ1-5, with D perhaps matching TRBD1 (5 bases). Germline V gene data show CDR1 as KGHSH and CDR2 as LQKENI. V shed 3 bases and J shed 5 bases, with 8 bases lying between them. CDR3 length equals 13 residues. The CDR3 DNA reads TGTGCCAGCTCACCGGGAGGGGATCAGCCCCAGCATTTT. Its protein product is CASSPGGDQPQHF.

The V gene is TRBV7-2, the J gene TRBJ2-7; 12 positions match TRBD2. The V gene's germline CDR1 is SGHTA and CDR2 FQGNSA. The junction had 4 bases not matched to a gene; V was cut back by 5 bases and J by 2 bases. The CDR3 consists of 15 residues. CDR3 bases: TGTGCCAGCAGCCGAGGACTAGCGGGGACCTACGAGCAGTACTTC. Translated, it gives CASSRGLAGTYEQYF. Full variable domain (missing parts from reference TRBV7-2 and TRBJ2-7): GAGVSQSPSNKVTEKGKDVELRCDPISGHTALYWYRQSLGQGLEFLIYFQGNSAPDKSGLPSDRFSAERTGGSVSTLTIQRTQQEDSAVYLCASSRGLAGTYEQYFGPGTRLTVT.

This clone has a single count. The chain combines TRBV7-3 with TRBJ2-1, with 8 positions matching TRBD1. Unmatched junction bases numbered 9, after V lost 8 bases and J lost 3 bases. The CDR3 consists of 15 residues. Germline V CDR1 and CDR2: SGHTA, FQGTGA. The CDR3 loop reads CASGLGQGGYNEQFF. CDR3 nucleotides: TGTGCCAGCGGGTTAGGACAGGGAGGCTACAATGAGCAGTTCTTC.

The V and J genes are TRBV28 and TRBJ2-5; 8 positions match TRBD1. The J call is in doubt because the DNA end fits TRBJ2-7 better. The CDR3 runs to 14 residues. CDR1 and CDR2 from the germline V gene are MDHEN and SYDVKM. This CDR3 is CASSLQGAWNEQYF. CDR3 nucleotide sequence: TGTGCCAGCAGTTTACAGGGGGCTTGGAACGAGCAGTACTTC.

This rearrangement joins TRBV28 to TRBJ1-4; maybe TRBD1 (5 bases). The length of the CDR3 is 12 residues. The germline CDR1 and CDR2 sequences are MDHEN and SYDVKM. V was pared by 8 bases and J by 5 bases, with 9 bases between. CDR3 nucleotide sequence: TGTGCCAGCGGGGGGGAGAATGAAAAACTGTTTTTT. It specifies CASGGENEKLFF.

This chain uses TRBV28 with TRBJ1-1; 8 nucleotides agree with TRBD1. This CDR3 region has 14 residues. Germline V gene lookup returns CDR1 MDHEN and CDR2 SYDVKM. The V gene end was trimmed by 4 bases and the J gene end by 5 bases; junction bases not matched to a gene: 6. CDR3 amino acids: CASSSAGGVTEAFF. In nucleotides, the CDR3 is TGTGCCAGCAGTTCAGCAGGGGGCGTAACTGAAGCTTTCTTT.

The chain combines TRBV18 with TRBJ2-3, with a possible D match to TRBD2 (7 bases). The germline CDR1 and CDR2 sequences are KGHSH and LQKENI. The V gene lost 1 base and the J gene lost 3 bases, with 14 bases spanning the gap. The CDR3 is 16 amino acids. The CDR3 is CASSPLLEGGTDTQYF. The CDR3, as DNA: TGTGCCAGCTCACCACTTCTTGAGGGGGGGACAGATACGCAGTATTTT.

The chain joins TRBV5-1 to TRBJ2-1; 8 bases align to TRBD2. The length of the CDR3 is 17 residues. V gave up 4 bases and J gave up 0 bases; unmatched junction bases: 9. Germline values: CDR1 SGHRS, CDR2 YFSETQ. The CDR3, as DNA: TGCGCCAGCAGCGAAATAGCGGGAATAAGCTCCTACAATGAGCAGTTCTTC. Translated: CASSEIAGISSYNEQFF.

The V gene is TRBV20-1, the J gene TRBJ2-2; D ambiguous. Trimming removed 6 bases from V and 4 bases from J, with 6 bases in between. This CDR3 spans 11 amino acids. CDR1 DFQATT and CDR2 SNEGSKA come from the germline V gene (reference sequence). Written as DNA, the CDR3 is TGCAGTGCCGTTATCACCGGGGAGCTGTTTTTT. Translated: CSAVITGELFF.

This sequence joins TRBV5-1 and TRBJ1-1; the D is unclear. This CDR3 contains 15 residues. V shed 0 bases and J shed 1 base, with 10 bases lying between them. The germline V gene has CDR1 SGHRS and CDR2 YFSETQ. The CDR3 nucleotides read TGCGCCAGCAGCTTGGGAGTGGCCCGGAACACTGAAGCTTTCTTT. Amino acids: CASSLGVARNTEAFF. Together with reference TRBV5-1 and TRBJ1-1, the CDR3 gives the full variable domain: KAGVTQTPRYLIKTRGQQVTLSCSPISGHRSVSWYQQTPGQGLQFLFEYFSETQRNKGNFPGRFSGRQFSNSRSEMNVSTLELGDSALYLCASSLGVARNTEAFFGQGTRLTVV.

This rearrangement joins TRBV18 to TRBJ2-3, with 8 bases identical to TRBD1. Germline V lookup: CDR1 KGHSH, CDR2 LQKENI. This CDR3 has 16 amino acids. J was trimmed by 0 bases and V by 3 bases; bases with no gene match: 5. The CDR3 nucleotides read TGTGCCAGCTCACCGCGACAGGGGAGAAGCACAGATACGCAGTATTTT. Translation: CASSPRQGRSTDTQYF.

The CDR3 DNA sequence: TGTGCCAGCAGTTTCCAAAGAGCTGGAAACACCATATATTTT. This sequence encodes CASSFQRAGNTIYF. The rearrangement uses TRBV28 and TRBJ1-3, with unresolved D. The CDR3 has 14 amino acids. With 3 bases removed from V and 2 bases from J, the gap between germline ends came to 8 bases. Germline V lookup: CDR1 MDHEN, CDR2 SYDVKM.

J is TRBJ2-1 and V is TRBV11-3; the match to TRBD2 covers 13 bases. The germline CDR1 and CDR2 sequences are SGHNT and YENEEA. J lost 3 bases, V lost 5 bases, and 10 bases had no gene match. This CDR3 is 18 amino acids long. CDR3 sequence (DNA): TGTGCCAGCAGCCCACAGGGGACTAGCGGGGAAAACTACAATGAGCAGTTCTTC. This sequence encodes CASSPQGTSGENYNEQFF.

V gene TRBV5-4 combines with J gene TRBJ2-7, with a tentative D call TRBD2 (6 bases). Germline V gene data show CDR1 as SGHNT and CDR2 as YYREEE (reference sequence). CDR3 length: 14 residues. The V end was cut by 4 bases, the J end by 4 bases, with 15 bases between. CDR3 DNA: TGTGCCAGCAGCAAAGGGACTGGAGAGTACGAGCAGTACTTC. This sequence encodes CASSKGTGEYEQYF.

The chain joins TRBV21-1 to TRBJ2-3; the DNA was not used to check the table's D call, TRBD2. TRBV21-1 represents a pseudogene. The CDR3 consists of 15 residues. The CDR3 spells CASSRQREGTDTQYF. CDR3 bases: TGTGCCAGCAGCAGACAGCGGGAGGGCACAGATACGCAGTATTTT.

V usage is TRBV5-1 and J usage is TRBJ1-3; D gene ambiguous. V lost 0 bases to trimming and J lost 2 bases, with 12 bases between them. Germline CDR1 and CDR2: SGHRS and YFSETQ. The CDR3 covers 16 residues. DNA of the CDR3: TGCGCCAGCAGCTTGGCGACACCAGAAACTGGAAACACCATATATTTT. This codes for CASSLATPETGNTIYF. Full variable domain (outside the CDR3, taken from reference TRBV5-1 and TRBJ1-3): KAGVTQTPRYLIKTRGQQVTLSCSPISGHRSVSWYQQTPGQGLQFLFEYFSETQRNKGNFPGRFSGRQFSNSRSEMNVSTLELGDSALYLCASSLATPETGNTIYFGEGSWLTVV.

The chain has TRBV18 and TRBJ1-4, with D uncertain. CDR1 is KGHSH, CDR2 LQKENI, per germline. This CDR3 spans 15 amino acids. With 4 bases removed from V and 3 bases from J, the gap between germline ends came to 12 bases. The CDR3 nucleotides read TGTGCCAGCTCACTGGCCCTCGGACCTAATGAAAAACTGTTTTTT. Protein product: CASSLALGPNEKLFF.

The J gene is TRBJ2-7, the V gene TRBV6-1, with TRBD2 as a possible D gene (6 bases). Trimming cost V 4 bases and J 2 bases, with 12 bases left between them. CDR1 and CDR2 from the germline V gene are MNHNS and SASEGT. The CDR3 totals 14 residues. The CDR3 sequence is CASSAAWGAYEQYF. The DNA for the CDR3 is TGTGCCAGCAGTGCAGCCTGGGGGGCCTACGAGCAGTACTTC.

The V call is TRBV28, the J call TRBJ1-3; D is unclear. Germline CDR1 reads MDHEN; CDR2 reads SYDVKM. Trimming cost V 6 bases and J 0 bases, with 9 bases left between them. The CDR3 runs 14 residues. This CDR3 reads CASRPAGSGNTIYF. The CDR3 nucleotides read TGTGCCAGCAGGCCCGCGGGCTCTGGAAACACCATATATTTT.

The sample holds one count of this clone. The chain carries TRBV16 and TRBJ1-2; 11 nucleotides align to TRBD1. CDR1 is KGHSY and CDR2 is FQNENV in the germline V gene. V shed 5 bases, J shed 7 bases, and the junction held 6 bases outside the gene matches. CDR3 length: 14 residues. This CDR3 is CASSMDRGRSGYTF. The CDR3 DNA sequence: TGTGCCAGCAGCATGGACAGGGGGCGAAGTGGCTACACCTTC.

The chain carries TRBV19 and TRBJ1-2; the D is unclear. The V and J ends lost 1 base and 2 bases respectively, with 8 bases between them. Germline V gene sequence: CDR1 LNHDA, CDR2 SQIVND (reference sequence). This CDR3 is 14 amino acids long. CDR3 sequence (DNA): TGTGCCAGTAGTATAGGGTTGGGAAACTATGGCTACACCTTC. This translates into CASSIGLGNYGYTF.

V gene TRBV5-6 combines with J gene TRBJ2-3; D may match TRBD1 or TRBD2 (5 bases each). Looked up from germline, CDR1 is SGHDT and CDR2 is YYEEEE. There are 15 residues in the CDR3. The V end was cut by 4 bases, the J end by 3 bases, with 15 bases between. CDR3 sequence reads: CASSLGAGSTDTQYF. CDR3 sequence (DNA): TGTGCCAGCAGCCTCGGGGCAGGGTCGACAGATACGCAGTATTTT.

This chain links TRBV19 with TRBJ2-3; 11 nucleotides agree with TRBD2. This CDR3 contains 14 residues. V shed 5 bases and J 5 bases; nucleotides not matched to a gene: 3. Per the germline V gene, CDR1 is LNHDA and CDR2 is SQIVND (reference sequence). The DNA of the CDR3 is TGTGCCAGTAGTCCTAGCGGGAGGTTAGATACGCAGTATTTT. Translating gives CASSPSGRLDTQYF.

The rearrangement joins TRBV13 to TRBJ1-1, with a weak D call TRBD1 (5 bases). CDR3 size: 17 residues. Between the trimmed V and J ends, which lost 8 bases and 1 base, there was a span of 23 bases. Germline CDR1 and CDR2: PRHDT and FYEKMQ (reference sequence). The CDR3 DNA is TGTGCCAGCTTGCCCCCAGGGAGGCGAGGAGGGAACACTGAAGCTTTCTTT. It yields the protein CASLPPGRRGGNTEAFF.

In its sample, this clone was seen once. This chain joins TRBV10-3 and TRBJ2-1, with a tentative D call TRBD2 (5 bases). Deletions cut 4 bases from V and 5 bases from J, with 12 bases between. Germline-derived CDR1 and CDR2 are ENHRY and SYGVKD. The CDR3 is 14 residues long. CDR3 DNA: TGTGCCATCAGTGTAGCGCACTACGACAATGAGCAGTTCTTC. This translates into CAISVAHYDNEQFF.

The rearrangement joins TRBV7-8 to TRBJ1-3; possible D gene TRBD1, 5 bases. Per germline, CDR1 SGHVS and CDR2 FQNEAQ. CDR3 length equals 15 residues. Trimming stripped 4 bases from V and 0 bases from J, with 10 bases between. The CDR3 bases are TGTGCCAGCAGCTCTCAGGGTGGCTCTGGAAACACCATATATTTT. It codes for CASSSQGGSGNTIYF.